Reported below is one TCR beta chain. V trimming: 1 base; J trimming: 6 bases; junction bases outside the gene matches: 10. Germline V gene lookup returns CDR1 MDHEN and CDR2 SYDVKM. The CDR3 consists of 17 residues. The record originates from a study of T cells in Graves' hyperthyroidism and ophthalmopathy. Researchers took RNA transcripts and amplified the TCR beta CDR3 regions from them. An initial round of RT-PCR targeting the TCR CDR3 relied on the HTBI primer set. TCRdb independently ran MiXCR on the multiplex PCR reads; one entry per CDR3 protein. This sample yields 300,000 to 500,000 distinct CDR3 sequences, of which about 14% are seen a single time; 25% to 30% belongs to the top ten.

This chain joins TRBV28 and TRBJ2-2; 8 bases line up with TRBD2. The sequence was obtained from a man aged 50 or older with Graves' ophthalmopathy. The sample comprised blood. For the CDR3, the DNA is TGTGCCAGCAGTTTATCGGGACTAGTCCGGTTCGCCGGGGAGCTGTTTTTT. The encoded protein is CASSLSGLVRFAGELFF.